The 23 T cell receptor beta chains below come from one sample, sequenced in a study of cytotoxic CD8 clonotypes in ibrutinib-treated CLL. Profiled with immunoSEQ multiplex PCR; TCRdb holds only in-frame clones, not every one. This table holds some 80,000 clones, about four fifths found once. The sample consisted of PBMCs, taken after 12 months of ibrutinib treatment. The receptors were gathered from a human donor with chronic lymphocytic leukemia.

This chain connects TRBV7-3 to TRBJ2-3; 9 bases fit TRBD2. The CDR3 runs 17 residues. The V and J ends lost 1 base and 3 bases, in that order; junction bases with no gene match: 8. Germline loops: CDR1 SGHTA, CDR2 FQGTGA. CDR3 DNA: TGTGCCAGCAGCTTAATGGCCCCAGCGGGAGGAACAGATACGCAGTATTTT. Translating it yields CASSLMAPAGGTDTQYF.

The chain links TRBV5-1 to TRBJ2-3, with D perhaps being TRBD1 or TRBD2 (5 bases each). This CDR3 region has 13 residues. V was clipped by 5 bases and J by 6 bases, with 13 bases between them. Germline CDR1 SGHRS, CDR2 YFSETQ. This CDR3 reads CASRGDDGDTQYF. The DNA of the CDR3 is TGCGCCAGCAGGGGGGATGATGGGGATACGCAGTATTTT. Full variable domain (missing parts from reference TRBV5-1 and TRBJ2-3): KAGVTQTPRYLIKTRGQQVTLSCSPISGHRSVSWYQQTPGQGLQFLFEYFSETQRNKGNFPGRFSGRQFSNSRSEMNVSTLELGDSALYLCASRGDDGDTQYFGPGTRLTVL.

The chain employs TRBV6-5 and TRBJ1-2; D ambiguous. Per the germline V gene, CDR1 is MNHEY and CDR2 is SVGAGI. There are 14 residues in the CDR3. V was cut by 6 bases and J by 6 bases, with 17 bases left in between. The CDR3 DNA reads TGTGCCAGCAGAAACCCAAGGGTAAAGGATGGCTACACCTTC. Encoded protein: CASRNPRVKDGYTF.

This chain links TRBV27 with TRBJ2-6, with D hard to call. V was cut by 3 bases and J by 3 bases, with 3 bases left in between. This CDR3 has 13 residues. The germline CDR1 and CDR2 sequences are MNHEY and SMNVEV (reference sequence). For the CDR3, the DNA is TGTGCCAGCAGTTTCAGTGGGGCCAACGTCCTGACTTTC. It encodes CASSFSGANVLTF.

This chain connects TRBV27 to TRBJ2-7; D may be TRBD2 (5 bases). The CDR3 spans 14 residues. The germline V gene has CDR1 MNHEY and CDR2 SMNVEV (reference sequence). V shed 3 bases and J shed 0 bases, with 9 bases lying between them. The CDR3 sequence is CASSLRAASYEQYF. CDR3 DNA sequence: TGTGCCAGCAGTTTGAGAGCGGCCTCCTACGAGCAGTACTTC.

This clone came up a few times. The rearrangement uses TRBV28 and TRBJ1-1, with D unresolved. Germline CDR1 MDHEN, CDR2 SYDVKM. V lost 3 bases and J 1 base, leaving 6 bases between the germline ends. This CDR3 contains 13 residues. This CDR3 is CASSLSQNTEAFF. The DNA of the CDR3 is TGTGCCAGCAGTTTGTCCCAGAACACTGAAGCTTTCTTT.

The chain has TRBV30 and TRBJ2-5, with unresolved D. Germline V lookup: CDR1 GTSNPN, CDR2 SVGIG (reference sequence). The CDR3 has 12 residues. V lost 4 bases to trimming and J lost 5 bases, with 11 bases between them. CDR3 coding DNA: TGTGCCTGGACAGGTGGTTGGGAGACCCAGTACTTC. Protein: CAWTGGWETQYF.

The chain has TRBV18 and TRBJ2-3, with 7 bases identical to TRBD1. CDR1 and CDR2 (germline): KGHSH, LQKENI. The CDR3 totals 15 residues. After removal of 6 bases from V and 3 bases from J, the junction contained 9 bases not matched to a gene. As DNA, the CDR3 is TGTGCCAGCTCCCAAGGACAGGTTGGGACAGATACGCAGTATTTT. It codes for CASSQGQVGTDTQYF.

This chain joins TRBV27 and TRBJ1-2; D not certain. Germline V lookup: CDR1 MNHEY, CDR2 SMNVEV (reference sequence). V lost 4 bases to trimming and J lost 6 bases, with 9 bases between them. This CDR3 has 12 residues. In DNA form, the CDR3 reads TGTGCCAGCAGTTCGCTCCTGAATGGCTACACCTTC. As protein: CASSSLLNGYTF.

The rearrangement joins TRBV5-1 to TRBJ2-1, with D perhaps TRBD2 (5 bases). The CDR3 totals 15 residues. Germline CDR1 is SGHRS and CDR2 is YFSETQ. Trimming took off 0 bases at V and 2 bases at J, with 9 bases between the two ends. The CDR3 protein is CASSLGFGAYNEQFF. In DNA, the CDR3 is TGCGCCAGCAGCTTGGGTTTCGGGGCCTACAATGAGCAGTTCTTC.

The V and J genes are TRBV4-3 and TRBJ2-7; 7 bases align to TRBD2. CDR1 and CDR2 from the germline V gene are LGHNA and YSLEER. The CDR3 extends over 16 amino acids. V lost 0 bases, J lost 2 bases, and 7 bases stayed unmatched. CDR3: CASSQDSGGFTYEQYF. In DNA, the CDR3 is TGCGCCAGCAGCCAAGATTCCGGGGGGTTCACCTACGAGCAGTACTTC.

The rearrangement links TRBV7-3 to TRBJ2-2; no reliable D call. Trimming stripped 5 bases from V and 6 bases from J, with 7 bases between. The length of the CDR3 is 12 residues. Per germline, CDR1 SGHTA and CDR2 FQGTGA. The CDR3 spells CASSTPPGELFF. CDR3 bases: TGTGCCAGCAGCACGCCCCCCGGGGAGCTGTTTTTT.

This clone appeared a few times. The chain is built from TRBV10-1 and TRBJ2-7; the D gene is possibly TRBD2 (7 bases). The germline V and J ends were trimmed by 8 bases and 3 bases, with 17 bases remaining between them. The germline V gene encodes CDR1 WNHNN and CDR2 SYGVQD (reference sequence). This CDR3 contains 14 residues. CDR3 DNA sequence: TGCGCCAGCCCTCCACAGGGAGGGATCTACGAGCAGTACTTC. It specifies CASPPQGGIYEQYF.

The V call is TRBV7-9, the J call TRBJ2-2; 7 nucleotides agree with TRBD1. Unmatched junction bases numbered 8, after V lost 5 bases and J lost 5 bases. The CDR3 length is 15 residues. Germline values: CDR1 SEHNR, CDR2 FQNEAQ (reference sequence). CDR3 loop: CASSTGQVITGELFF. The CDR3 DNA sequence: TGTGCCAGCAGCACCGGACAGGTGATTACCGGGGAGCTGTTTTTT.

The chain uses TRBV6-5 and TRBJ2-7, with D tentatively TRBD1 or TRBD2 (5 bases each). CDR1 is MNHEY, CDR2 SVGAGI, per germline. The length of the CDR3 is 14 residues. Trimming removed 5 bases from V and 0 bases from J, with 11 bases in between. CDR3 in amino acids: CASSPRGLSYEQYF. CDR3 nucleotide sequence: TGTGCCAGCAGTCCGAGGGGCCTCTCCTACGAGCAGTACTTC.

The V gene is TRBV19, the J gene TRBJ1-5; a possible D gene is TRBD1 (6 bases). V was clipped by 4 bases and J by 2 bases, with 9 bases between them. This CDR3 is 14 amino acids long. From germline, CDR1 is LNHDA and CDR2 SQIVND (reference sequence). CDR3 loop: CASSSRGGNQPQHF. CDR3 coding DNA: TGTGCCAGTAGTAGCAGGGGTGGCAATCAGCCCCAGCATTTT.

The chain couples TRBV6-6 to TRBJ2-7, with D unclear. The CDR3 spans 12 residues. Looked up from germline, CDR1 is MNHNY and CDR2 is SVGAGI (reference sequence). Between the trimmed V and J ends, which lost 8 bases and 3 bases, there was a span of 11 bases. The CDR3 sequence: CASATDLYEQYF. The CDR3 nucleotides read TGTGCCAGCGCCACCGACCTCTACGAGCAGTACTTC.

The CDR3 sequence: CASSRKMGGDTQYF. For the CDR3, the DNA is TGTGCCAGCAGCCGCAAGATGGGGGGAGATACGCAGTATTTT. The chain recombines TRBV7-3 with TRBJ2-3, with TRBD2 as a possible D gene (6 bases). Looked up from germline, CDR1 is SGHTA and CDR2 is FQGTGA. This CDR3 is 14 amino acids long. Trimming took off 5 bases at V and 5 bases at J, with 14 bases between the two ends.

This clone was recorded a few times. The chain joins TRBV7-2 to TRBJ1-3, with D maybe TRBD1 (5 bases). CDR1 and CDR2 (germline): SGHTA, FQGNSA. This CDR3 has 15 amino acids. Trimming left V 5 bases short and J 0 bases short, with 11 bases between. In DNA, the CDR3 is TGTGCCAGCAGCAGTCAGGGAAACTCTGGAAACACCATATATTTT. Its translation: CASSSQGNSGNTIYF. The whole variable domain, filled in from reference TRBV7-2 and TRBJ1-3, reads GAGVSQSPSNKVTEKGKDVELRCDPISGHTALYWYRQSLGQGLEFLIYFQGNSAPDKSGLPSDRFSAERTGGSVSTLTIQRTQQEDSAVYLCASSSQGNSGNTIYFGEGSWLTVV.

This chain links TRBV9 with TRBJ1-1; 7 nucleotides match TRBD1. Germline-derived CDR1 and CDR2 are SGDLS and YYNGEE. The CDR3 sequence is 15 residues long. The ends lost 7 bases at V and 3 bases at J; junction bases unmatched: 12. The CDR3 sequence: CASASTGRWDTEAFF. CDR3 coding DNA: TGTGCCAGCGCCTCGACAGGGCGTTGGGACACTGAAGCTTTCTTT.

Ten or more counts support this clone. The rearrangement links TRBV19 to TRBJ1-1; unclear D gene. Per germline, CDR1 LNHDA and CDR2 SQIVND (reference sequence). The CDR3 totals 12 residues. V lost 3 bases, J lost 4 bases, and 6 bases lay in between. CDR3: CASSIGSTEAFF. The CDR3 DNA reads TGTGCCAGTAGTATCGGCAGCACTGAAGCTTTCTTT.

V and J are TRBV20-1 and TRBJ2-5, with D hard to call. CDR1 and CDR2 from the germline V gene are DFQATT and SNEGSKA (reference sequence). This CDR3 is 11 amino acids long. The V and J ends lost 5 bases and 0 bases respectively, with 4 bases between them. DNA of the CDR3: TGCAGTGCTCAACACCAAGAGACCCAGTACTTC. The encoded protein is CSAQHQETQYF.

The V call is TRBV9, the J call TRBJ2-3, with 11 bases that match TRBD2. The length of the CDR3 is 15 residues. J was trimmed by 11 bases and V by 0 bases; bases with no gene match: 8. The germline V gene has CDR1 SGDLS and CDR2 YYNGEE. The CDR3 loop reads CASSVGSGGAGRQYF. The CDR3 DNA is TGTGCCAGCAGCGTAGGTAGCGGGGGGGCCGGGAGGCAGTATTTT. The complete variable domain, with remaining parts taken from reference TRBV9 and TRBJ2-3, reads DSGVTQTPKHLITATGQRVTLRCSPRSGDLSVYWYQQSLDQGLQFLIQYYNGEERAKGNILERFSAQQFPDLHSELNLSSLELGDSALYFCASSVGSGGAGRQYFGPGTRLTVL.